These T cell receptor beta chains were read from a single sample in a study of human T cells and chemical hapten exposure. One entry per CDR3 protein, called by TCRdb with MiXCR from the RACE reads. Found here are 350,000 to 400,000 distinct CDR3 sequences, 4.5% to 5.5% of them singletons; the top ten hold 2.6%. The sequences come from whole blood, collected in connection with sensitization to the hapten diphenylcyclopropenone (DPC). These receptor sequences come from a woman in her 50s with alopecia areata. Some clones in this sample may be carry-over from other donors' samples. CDR3s include the opening cysteine and the closing phenylalanine or tryptophan.

TRBJ2-7	TRBV27	CASRDRSSYEQYF
TRBJ1-5	TRBV28	CASSSLDRVEQPQHF
TRBJ2-2	TRBV10-3	CAMRLSTGELFF
TRBJ1-1	TRBV24-1	CATRGPERTEAFF
TRBJ1-1	TRBV2	CASSEERDTEAFF
TRBJ1-2	TRBV12-3/TRBV12-4	CASSPTSGIGYTF
TRBJ2-3	TRBV7-2	CASSLQRGLTDTQYF
TRBJ2-3	TRBV7-2	CASSPYGTLGMGTDTQYF
TRBJ1-5	TRBV4-1	CASSQGWQDQYQPQHF
TRBJ2-2	TRBV7-9	CASSGGGADGELFF
TRBJ2-7	TRBV28	CASTVGGAYEQYF
TRBJ1-4	TRBV5-1	CASSLRDRGTDEKLFF
TRBJ1-1	TRBV7-3	CASSLKAGDVTEAFF
TRBJ2-5	TRBV7-2	CASSLGGLIGETQYF
TRBJ1-2	TRBV27	CASSPLKPFVLDGYTF
TRBJ1-6	TRBV28	CASSPGGHHNSPLHF
TRBJ2-3	TRBV7-2	CASSLVASGGTDTQYF
TRBJ2-7	TRBV27	CASSSYGPTYEQYF
TRBJ1-2	TRBV29-1	CSVVSPGGKANYGYTF